The 6 T cell receptor beta chains given below trace back to one sample, sequenced in a study of T-cell memory formation after mild COVID-19. One entry per CDR3 protein, called by TCRdb with MiXCR from the 5' RACE reads. The sample consists of hundreds of thousands of distinct CDR3 sequences, roughly 20% of them appearing once. The sample was PBMCs or a T cell subset sorted from them (not recorded which). Source of these receptors: an adult woman who had mild COVID-19 (a few samples of this study predate the infection). Cell type and time point are not known.

The V and J genes are TRBV6-2 or TRBV6-3 and TRBJ1-4; D gene unclear. CDR1 MNHEY and CDR2 SVGEGT come from the germline V gene. The CDR3 length is 16 residues. Trimming removed 6 bases from V and 0 bases from J, with 14 bases in between. CDR3 nucleotide sequence: TGTGCCAGCAGCCCGACCGTCGGGGCAACTAATGAAAAACTGTTTTTT. Translation: CASSPTVGATNEKLFF.

This clonotype turned up a few times. The V and J genes are TRBV7-3 and TRBJ2-2; TRBD1 aligns across 10 bases. CDR3 length: 16 amino acids. Per the germline V gene, CDR1 is SGHTA and CDR2 is FQGTGA. Germline trimming cut 5 bases from V and 5 bases from J; bases unmatched to any gene: 8. CDR3 sequence reads: CASSPRQGAVTGELFF. Written as DNA, the CDR3 is TGTGCCAGCAGCCCCAGACAGGGGGCTGTTACCGGGGAGCTGTTTTTT.

The chain joins TRBV5-1 to TRBJ1-1, with 7 bases aligning to TRBD1. The germline gives CDR1 SGHRS, CDR2 YFSETQ. With 4 bases clipped from V and 1 base from J, the junction kept 10 bases outside the gene matches. The CDR3 consists of 16 residues. The CDR3 nucleotides read TGCGCCAGCAGCCCGAGATCCGGGACAGCGAACACTGAAGCTTTCTTT. Translated, it gives CASSPRSGTANTEAFF.

The V call is TRBV11-3, the J call TRBJ2-2; 7 bases are shared with TRBD2. The CDR3 sequence is 17 residues long. Germline V gene lookup returns CDR1 SGHNT and CDR2 YENEEA. Trimming took 5 bases from V and 1 from J; bases not matched to a gene: 10. The CDR3 region has the DNA TGTGCCAGCAGCAGGAAACCTTTAGCGGGGAACACCGGGGAGCTGTTTTTT. The encoded protein is CASSRKPLAGNTGELFF.

This clonotype was seen a few times. The gene calls are TRBV12-3 or TRBV12-4 and TRBJ2-7; TRBD1 might be the D (6 bases). The CDR3 runs to 15 residues. V was trimmed by 6 bases and J by 2 bases, leaving 17 bases between them. The CDR3 loop reads CASSPSGQLTYEQYF. CDR3 nucleotide sequence: TGTGCCAGCAGCCCTAGTGGACAGTTAACCTACGAGCAGTACTTC.

The V gene is TRBV18, the J gene TRBJ2-1, with TRBD2 matching 10 bases. V dropped 6 bases and J dropped 9; count of bases not matched to a gene: 5. The germline CDR1 and CDR2 sequences are KGHSH and LQKENI. The CDR3 runs to 13 residues. The chain's CDR3 is CASSQLAGFEQFF. CDR3 sequence (DNA): TGTGCCAGCTCCCAACTAGCGGGATTTGAGCAGTTCTTC.